Presented here are 17 T cell receptor beta chains from one specimen sequenced in a study of HIV-infected patients and healthy controls. All unsorted peripheral T cells were captured because whole blood was used without fractionation. cDNA was made from roughly 470 ng RNA using alpha and beta constant primers. Each of the alpha and beta chains got its own library through chain-specific third strand synthesis with indices. TCRdb processed the 5' RACE reads anew with MiXCR; each CDR3 protein has one entry. The table includes more than 15,000 distinct CDR3 sequences, about 9% detected once. Material: blood. The receptors derive from an adult in good health.

This chain uses TRBV7-6 with TRBJ1-1; D is undetermined. Germline V CDR1 and CDR2: SGHVS, FNYEAQ. The CDR3 is made up of 14 amino acids. Trimming stripped 1 base from V and 0 bases from J, with 6 bases between. The CDR3 DNA reads as TGTGCCAGCAGCTTAGGACGGTTGAACACTGAAGCTTTCTTT. Translation: CASSLGRLNTEAFF.

V is TRBV3-1 and J is TRBJ1-5; 9 bases are a match to TRBD1. The CDR3 runs 14 residues. Germline trimming cut 1 base from V and 7 bases from J; bases unmatched to any gene: 2. Germline-derived CDR1 and CDR2 are LGHDT and YNNKEL (reference sequence). The CDR3 is CASSQVTGGQPQHF. In DNA, the CDR3 is TGTGCCAGCAGCCAAGTGACAGGGGGACAGCCCCAGCATTTT.

This clonotype was counted between two and nine times. The chain combines TRBV2 with TRBJ1-5, with D unclear. This CDR3 contains 12 residues. V lost 8 bases to trimming and J lost 4 bases, with 9 bases between them. Germline V CDR1 and CDR2: SNHLY, FYNNEI. The CDR3 sequence: CASGPPNQPQHF. For the CDR3, the DNA is TGTGCCAGCGGGCCCCCTAATCAGCCCCAGCATTTT.

This clonotype was recorded at least ten times. V is TRBV7-9 and J is TRBJ2-2; D may be TRBD1 (5 bases). CDR1 and CDR2 from the germline V gene are SEHNR and FQNEAQ (reference sequence). V lost 0 bases to trimming and J lost 6 bases, with 11 bases between them. The CDR3 spans 15 residues. The CDR3 sequence: CASSLATVLPGELFF. The CDR3 DNA sequence: TGTGCCAGCAGCTTAGCGACAGTCCTGCCCGGGGAGCTGTTTTTT.

The rearrangement uses TRBV11-1 and TRBJ2-1, with D maybe TRBD1 (6 bases). Germline V lookup: CDR1 SGHAT, CDR2 FQDESV (reference sequence). V lost 5 bases to trimming and J lost 5 bases, with 13 bases between them. CDR3 length: 14 residues. CDR3 protein: CASSRRRTDNEQFF. Here the CDR3 DNA reads TGTGCCAGCAGCCGTCGTAGGACAGACAATGAGCAGTTCTTC.

By share, this clonotype ranks as medium-sized (0.01 to 0.1%). The chain uses TRBV28 and TRBJ2-5; tentatively, D is TRBD2 (6 bases). Germline V CDR1 and CDR2: MDHEN, SYDVKM. V was cut by 8 bases and J by 3 bases, with 25 bases left in between. The CDR3 runs 17 residues. The CDR3 spells CASPPRGGAKSEETQYF. The CDR3 DNA follows: TGTGCCAGCCCCCCCCGGGGCGGGGCGAAGTCCGAAGAGACCCAGTACTTC.

This clonotype came up a few times. This rearrangement joins TRBV18 to TRBJ2-7, with 8 bases fitting TRBD2. J lost 7 bases, V lost 4 bases, and 12 bases had no gene match. This CDR3 has 15 residues. In germline, CDR1 is KGHSH, CDR2 LQKENI. The CDR3, as DNA: TGTGCCAGCTCACGCCTAGAGGCAGCGGGAGTTGAGCAGTACTTC. Its protein is CASSRLEAAGVEQYF.

Only a few counts were recorded for this clonotype. V usage is TRBV20-1 and J usage is TRBJ2-1; TRBD2 matches at 8 bases. The V gene's germline CDR1 is DFQATT and CDR2 SNEGSKA (reference sequence). CDR3 length: 18 amino acids. V trimming: 2 bases; J trimming: 0 bases; junction bases outside the gene matches: 12. The CDR3 sequence is CSARSPLAGSSSYNEQFF. The CDR3 DNA follows: TGCAGTGCTAGATCTCCTCTAGCGGGTAGTAGCTCCTACAATGAGCAGTTCTTC.

This clonotype is medium-sized (0.01 to 0.1%) within its sample. The chain joins TRBV18 to TRBJ1-1, with D unclear. Trimming shortened V by 0 bases and J by 8 bases, and 7 bases separated the two germline ends. This CDR3 has 12 residues. CDR1 is KGHSH, CDR2 LQKENI, per germline. The chain's CDR3 is CASSPPGLEAFF. The CDR3 DNA follows: TGTGCCAGCTCACCACCCGGGTTGGAAGCTTTCTTT.

This clonotype was detected ten times or more. The J gene is TRBJ2-2, the V gene TRBV2; 16 positions match TRBD2. Germline CDR1 is SNHLY and CDR2 is FYNNEI. This CDR3 has 16 amino acids. The junction had 2 bases not matched to a gene; V was cut back by 7 bases and J by 3 bases. CDR3 sequence (DNA): TGTGCCAGCATGGGACTAGCGGGAGGGTACACCGGGGAGCTGTTTTTT. Amino acids: CASMGLAGGYTGELFF.

This clonotype came up many times. The chain recombines TRBV7-8 with TRBJ2-5; D gene uncertain. Germline V gene lookup returns CDR1 SGHVS and CDR2 FQNEAQ. The length of the CDR3 is 13 residues. The germline V and J ends were trimmed by 2 bases and 4 bases, with 8 bases remaining between them. CDR3 sequence reads: CASSLRRRETQYF. The CDR3 DNA is TGTGCCAGCAGCTTACGCCGCCGAGAGACCCAGTACTTC.

This clonotype was counted ten times or more. CDR3 bases: TGTGCCAGCAGTTTGTCCGGGGGTAGCGGGAGTAGCGGGGAGCTGTTTTTT. Protein: CASSLSGGSGSSGELFF. J is TRBJ2-2 and V is TRBV2; 9 bases are a match to TRBD2. Germline V gene sequence: CDR1 SNHLY, CDR2 FYNNEI. This CDR3 contains 17 residues. V trimming: 5 bases; J trimming: 7 bases; junction bases outside the gene matches: 14.

This clonotype qualifies as medium-sized (0.01 to 0.1%). The chain uses TRBV7-2 and TRBJ1-5; D possibly corresponds to TRBD1 (6 bases). Looked up from germline, CDR1 is SGHTA and CDR2 is FQGNSA. V was clipped by 1 base and J by 7 bases, with 14 bases between them. The CDR3 totals 15 residues. Here the CDR3 reads CASSLGSTGPQPQHF. The CDR3 DNA sequence: TGTGCCAGCAGCTTAGGATCTACAGGGCCCCAGCCCCAGCATTTT. Full variable domain (outside the CDR3, taken from reference TRBV7-2 and TRBJ1-5): GAGVSQSPSNKVTEKGKDVELRCDPISGHTALYWYRQSLGQGLEFLIYFQGNSAPDKSGLPSDRFSAERTGGSVSTLTIQRTQQEDSAVYLCASSLGSTGPQPQHFGDGTRLSIL.

The chain employs TRBV28 and TRBJ2-1; D could derive from TRBD1 or TRBD2 (5 bases each). Germline V gene data show CDR1 as MDHEN and CDR2 as SYDVKM. This CDR3 is built from 14 residues. V lost 3 bases to trimming and J lost 1 base, with 7 bases between them. In DNA form, the CDR3 reads TGTGCCAGCAGTTTGGGGGTTTCCTACAATGAGCAGTTCTTC. Its translation is CASSLGVSYNEQFF.

This clonotype was observed a few times. The V call is TRBV6-2 or TRBV6-3, the J call TRBJ1-5; tentative D call: TRBD1 (6 bases). Trimming took off 6 bases at V and 5 bases at J, with 11 bases between the two ends. The CDR3 loop spans 13 amino acids. Germline CDR1 and CDR2: MNHEY and SVGEGT. The CDR3 sequence: CASSPDSYQPQHF. CDR3 bases: TGTGCCAGCAGCCCGGACAGTTATCAGCCCCAGCATTTT.

This clonotype showed up many times. The J gene is TRBJ2-1, the V gene TRBV30; 12 bases are shared with TRBD1. CDR1 and CDR2 (germline): GTSNPN, SVGIG (reference sequence). The J segment lost 4 bases and the V segment lost 3 bases, leaving 4 bases of the junction unmatched. This CDR3 region has 15 residues. Here the CDR3 reads CAWSPGQGAYNEQFF. In nucleotides, the CDR3 is TGTGCCTGGAGCCCGGGACAGGGGGCGTACAATGAGCAGTTCTTC.

This clonotype was detected many times. This sequence joins TRBV3-1 and TRBJ2-1, with TRBD2 matching over 10 bases. This CDR3 region has 14 residues. Germline CDR1 and CDR2: LGHDT and YNNKEL (reference sequence). V trimming: 5 bases; J trimming: 6 bases; junction bases outside the gene matches: 4. The CDR3 spells CASSFGLAVNEQFF. Here the CDR3 DNA reads TGTGCCAGCAGCTTTGGACTAGCGGTCAATGAGCAGTTCTTC.